Described below is a single T cell receptor (beta chain) sequence and its context. Its specificity is not known. Treatment noted: some 20 received Ad26.COV2.S at low or high dose, single or two shots; about 5 received placebo; per-sample allocation not given. Material that was analyzed had been drawn on day 63 after the first vaccine or placebo injection. The individual, an adult aged 18-55 years, was a donor in Boston. The data originate from a study of Ad26.COV2.S vaccination and SARS-CoV-2 variants. Overall study context: Among those in the COV1001 Ad26.COV2.S trial arm was the donor. Administration of Ad26.COV2.S was intramuscular, either once or twice 56 days apart.

Germline V gives CDR1 SGHAT, CDR2 FQDESV (reference sequence). V was shortened by 3 bases and J by 15 bases, with 15 bases between the two germline ends. The CDR3 runs to 12 residues. Study-level findings and limits: Substantial response breadth was reportedly seen for spike-specific CD8+ and CD4+ T cells after vaccination.

TCRdb's table, derived via immunoSEQ multiplex PCR, lists solely in-frame clones and lacks some. The repertoire holds hundreds of thousands of clones, around nine tenths seen once, with approximately 11% in the top ten. The starting material was peripheral blood, obtained in a trial of Ad26.COV2.S vaccine versus placebo. This chain connects TRBV11-1 to TRBJ2-1; no firm D call. The source is a person aged 18 to 59 who received the Ad26.COV2.S COVID-19 vaccine or a placebo. The CDR3 is CASSFKGFARFF. CDR3 bases: TGTGCCAGCAGCTTTAAAGGGTTTGCAAGGTTCTTC. Full variable domain (remainder filled in from reference TRBV11-1 and TRBJ2-1): EAEVAQSPRYKITEKSQAVAFWCDPISGHATLYWYRQILGQGPELLVQFQDESVVDDSQLPKDRFSAERLKGVDSTLKIQPAELGDSAMYLCASSFKGFARFFGPGTRLTVL.